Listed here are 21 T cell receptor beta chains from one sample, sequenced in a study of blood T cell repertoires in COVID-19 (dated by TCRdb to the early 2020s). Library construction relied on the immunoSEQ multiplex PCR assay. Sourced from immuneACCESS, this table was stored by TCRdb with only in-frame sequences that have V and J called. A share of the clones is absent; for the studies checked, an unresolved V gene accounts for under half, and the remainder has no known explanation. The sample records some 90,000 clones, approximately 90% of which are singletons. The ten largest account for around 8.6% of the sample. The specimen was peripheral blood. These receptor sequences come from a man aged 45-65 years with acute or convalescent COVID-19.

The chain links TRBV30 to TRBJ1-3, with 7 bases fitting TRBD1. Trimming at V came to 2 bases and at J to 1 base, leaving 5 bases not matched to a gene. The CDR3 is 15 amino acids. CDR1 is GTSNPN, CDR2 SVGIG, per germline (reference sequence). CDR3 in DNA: TGTGCCTGGAGTAGGGACAGCGGGTCTGGAAACACCATATATTTT. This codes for CAWSRDSGSGNTIYF.

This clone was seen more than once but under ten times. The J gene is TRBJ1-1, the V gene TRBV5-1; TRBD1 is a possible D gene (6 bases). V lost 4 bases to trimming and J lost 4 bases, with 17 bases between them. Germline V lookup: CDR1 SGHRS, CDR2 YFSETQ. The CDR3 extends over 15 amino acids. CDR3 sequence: CASSPSSEGVTEAFF. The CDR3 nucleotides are TGCGCCAGCAGCCCCTCGTCCGAGGGGGTCACTGAAGCTTTCTTT. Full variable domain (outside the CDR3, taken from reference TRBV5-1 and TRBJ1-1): KAGVTQTPRYLIKTRGQQVTLSCSPISGHRSVSWYQQTPGQGLQFLFEYFSETQRNKGNFPGRFSGRQFSNSRSEMNVSTLELGDSALYLCASSPSSEGVTEAFFGQGTRLTVV.

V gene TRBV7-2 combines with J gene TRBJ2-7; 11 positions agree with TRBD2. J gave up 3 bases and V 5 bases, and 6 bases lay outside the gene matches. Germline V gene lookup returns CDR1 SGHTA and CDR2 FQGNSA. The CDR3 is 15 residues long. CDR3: CASSPTSGGSYEQYF. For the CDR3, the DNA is TGTGCCAGCAGCCCAACTAGCGGGGGCAGCTACGAGCAGTACTTC. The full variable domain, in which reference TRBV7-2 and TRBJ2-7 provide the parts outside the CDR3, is GAGVSQSPSNKVTEKGKDVELRCDPISGHTALYWYRQSLGQGLEFLIYFQGNSAPDKSGLPSDRFSAERTGGSVSTLTIQRTQQEDSAVYLCASSPTSGGSYEQYFGPGTRLTVT.

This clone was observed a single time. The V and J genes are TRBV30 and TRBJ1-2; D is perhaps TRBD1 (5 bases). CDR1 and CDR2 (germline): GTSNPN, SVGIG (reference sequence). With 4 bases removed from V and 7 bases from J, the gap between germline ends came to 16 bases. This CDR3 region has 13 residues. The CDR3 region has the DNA TGTGCCTGGACCTCACTTGGGAGGGGTGGCTACACCTTC. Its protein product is CAWTSLGRGGYTF.

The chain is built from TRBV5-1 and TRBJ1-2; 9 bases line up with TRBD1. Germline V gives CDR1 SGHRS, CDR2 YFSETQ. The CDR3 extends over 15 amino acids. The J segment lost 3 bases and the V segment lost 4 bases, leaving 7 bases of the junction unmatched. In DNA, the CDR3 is TGCGCCAGCAGCGGGACAGGGTTAAAGGACTATGGCTACACCTTC. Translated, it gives CASSGTGLKDYGYTF.

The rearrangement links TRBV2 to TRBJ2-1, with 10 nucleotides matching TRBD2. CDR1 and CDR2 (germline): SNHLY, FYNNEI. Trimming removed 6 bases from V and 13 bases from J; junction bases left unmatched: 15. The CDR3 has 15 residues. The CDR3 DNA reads TGTGCCAGCAGCGTTGTCCAGCGGGGGGGCGAGTTACAGTTCTTC. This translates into CASSVVQRGGELQFF.

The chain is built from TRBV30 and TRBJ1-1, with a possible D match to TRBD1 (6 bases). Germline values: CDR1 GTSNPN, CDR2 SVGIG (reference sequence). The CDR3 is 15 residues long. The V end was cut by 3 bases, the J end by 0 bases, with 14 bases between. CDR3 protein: CAWRPPDRMNTEAFF. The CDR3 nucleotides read TGTGCCTGGAGACCCCCAGACAGGATGAACACTGAAGCTTTCTTT.

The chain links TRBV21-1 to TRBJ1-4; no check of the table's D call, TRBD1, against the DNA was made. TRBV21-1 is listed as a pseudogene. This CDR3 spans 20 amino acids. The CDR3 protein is CASSIIGTITSREGDEKLFF. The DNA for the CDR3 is TGTGCCAGCAGCATAATTGGTACCATTACGAGCAGGGAAGGCGATGAAAAACTGTTTTTT.

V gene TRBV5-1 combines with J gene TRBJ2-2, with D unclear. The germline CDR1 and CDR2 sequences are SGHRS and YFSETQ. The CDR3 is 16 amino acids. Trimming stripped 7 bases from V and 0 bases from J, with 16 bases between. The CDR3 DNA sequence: TGCGCCAGCTCCCTCCTACAGTTCGCGAACACCGGGGAGCTGTTTTTT. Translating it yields CASSLLQFANTGELFF.

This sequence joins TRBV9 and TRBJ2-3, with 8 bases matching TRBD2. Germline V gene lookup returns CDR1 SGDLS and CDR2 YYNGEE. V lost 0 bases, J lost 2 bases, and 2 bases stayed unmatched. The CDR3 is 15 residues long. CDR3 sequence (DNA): TGTGCCAGCAGCGTAGCGGGGGGGACCACAGATACGCAGTATTTT. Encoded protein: CASSVAGGTTDTQYF.

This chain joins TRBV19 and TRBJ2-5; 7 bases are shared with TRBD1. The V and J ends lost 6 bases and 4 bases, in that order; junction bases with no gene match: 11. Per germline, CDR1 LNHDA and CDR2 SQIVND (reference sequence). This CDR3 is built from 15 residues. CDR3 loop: CASSRLQGVRETQYF. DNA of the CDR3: TGTGCCAGTAGCCGACTTCAGGGGGTCCGAGAGACCCAGTACTTC.

The CDR3 bases are TGTGCCAGCAGCGTAGGATACGGGGGTTTTCAGTACTTC. Residues: CASSVGYGGFQYF. The chain recombines TRBV9 with TRBJ2-7; D perhaps matches TRBD2 (6 bases). The length of the CDR3 is 13 residues. V lost 0 bases and J 10 bases, leaving 14 bases between the germline ends. Germline CDR1 reads SGDLS; CDR2 reads YYNGEE. The full variable domain, with the rest looked up from reference TRBV9 and TRBJ2-7, is DSGVTQTPKHLITATGQRVTLRCSPRSGDLSVYWYQQSLDQGLQFLIQYYNGEERAKGNILERFSAQQFPDLHSELNLSSLELGDSALYFCASSVGYGGFQYFGPGTRLTVT.

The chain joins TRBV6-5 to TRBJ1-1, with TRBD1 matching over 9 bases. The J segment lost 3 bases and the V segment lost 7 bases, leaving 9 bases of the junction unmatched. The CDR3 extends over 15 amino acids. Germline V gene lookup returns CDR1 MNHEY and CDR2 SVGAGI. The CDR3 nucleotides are TGTGCCAGCACCCGGACAGGGGACTTGGACACTGAAGCTTTCTTT. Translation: CASTRTGDLDTEAFF.

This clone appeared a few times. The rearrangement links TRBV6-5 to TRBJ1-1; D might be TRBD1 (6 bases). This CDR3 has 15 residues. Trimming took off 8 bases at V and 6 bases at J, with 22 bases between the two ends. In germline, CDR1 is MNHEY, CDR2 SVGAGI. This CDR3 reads CASGQRMGGLAEAFF. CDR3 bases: TGTGCCAGCGGACAGCGAATGGGTGGGTTGGCTGAAGCTTTCTTT.

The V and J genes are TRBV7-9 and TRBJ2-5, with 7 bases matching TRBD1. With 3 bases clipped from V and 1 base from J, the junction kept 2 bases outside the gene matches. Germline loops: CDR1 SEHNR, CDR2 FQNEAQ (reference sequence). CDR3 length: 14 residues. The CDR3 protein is CASSFSGGQETQYF. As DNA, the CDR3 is TGTGCCAGCAGCTTTTCAGGGGGCCAAGAGACCCAGTACTTC.

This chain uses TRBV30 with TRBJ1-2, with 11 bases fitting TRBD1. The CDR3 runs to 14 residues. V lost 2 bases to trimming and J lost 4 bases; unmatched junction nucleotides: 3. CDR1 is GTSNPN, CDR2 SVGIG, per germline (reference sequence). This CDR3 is CAWSRDRGSYGYTF. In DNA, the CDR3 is TGTGCCTGGAGTAGGGACAGGGGGAGCTATGGCTACACCTTC.

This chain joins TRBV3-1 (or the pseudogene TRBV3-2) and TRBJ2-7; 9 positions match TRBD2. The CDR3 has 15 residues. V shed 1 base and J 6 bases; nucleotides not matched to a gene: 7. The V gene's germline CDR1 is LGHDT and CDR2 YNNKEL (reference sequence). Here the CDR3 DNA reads TGTGCCAGCAGCCAAGGTCTCGCGGGGGGGCCCGAGCAGTACTTC. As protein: CASSQGLAGGPEQYF.

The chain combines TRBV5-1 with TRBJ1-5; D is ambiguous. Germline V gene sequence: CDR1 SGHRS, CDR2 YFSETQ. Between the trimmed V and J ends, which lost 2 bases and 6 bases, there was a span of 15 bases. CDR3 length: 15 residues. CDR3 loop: CASSLGPGGGQPQHF. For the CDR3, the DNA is TGCGCCAGCAGCTTAGGACCCGGAGGCGGTCAGCCCCAGCATTTT.

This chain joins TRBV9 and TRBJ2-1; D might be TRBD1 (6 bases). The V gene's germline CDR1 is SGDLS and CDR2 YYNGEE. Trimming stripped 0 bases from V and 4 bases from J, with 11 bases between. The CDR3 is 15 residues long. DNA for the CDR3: TGTGCCAGCAGCGTAGCCCAGGGGCCTTACAATGAGCAGTTCTTC. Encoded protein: CASSVAQGPYNEQFF. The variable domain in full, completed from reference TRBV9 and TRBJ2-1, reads DSGVTQTPKHLITATGQRVTLRCSPRSGDLSVYWYQQSLDQGLQFLIQYYNGEERAKGNILERFSAQQFPDLHSELNLSSLELGDSALYFCASSVAQGPYNEQFFGPGTRLTVL.

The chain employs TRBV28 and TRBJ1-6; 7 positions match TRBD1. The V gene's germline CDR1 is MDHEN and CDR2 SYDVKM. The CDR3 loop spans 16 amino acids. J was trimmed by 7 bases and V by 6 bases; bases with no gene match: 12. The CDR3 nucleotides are TGTGCCAGCAGCGGACCCCTGGGACAGTCCAATTCACCCCTCCACTTT. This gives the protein CASSGPLGQSNSPLHF.

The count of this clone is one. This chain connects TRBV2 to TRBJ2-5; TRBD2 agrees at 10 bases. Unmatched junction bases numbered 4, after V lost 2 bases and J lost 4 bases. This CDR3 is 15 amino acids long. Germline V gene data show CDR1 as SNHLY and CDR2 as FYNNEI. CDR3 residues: CASSESGGAVETQYF. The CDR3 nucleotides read TGTGCCAGCAGTGAAAGCGGGGGGGCCGTAGAGACCCAGTACTTC.